This T cell receptor (beta chain) stems from a study of T cell repertoires in cytomegalovirus infection. Overall study context: Well-studied HLA-B-restricted epitopes and recently identified HLA-C-restricted epitopes of CMV were both used in the study. In public TCR beta signatures, there were indications of both CMV infection and matching HLA type.

Germline V CDR1 and CDR2: SGHTA, FQGNSA. This CDR3 is 17 amino acids long. Trimming took 5 bases from V and 1 from J; bases not matched to a gene: 4. TCRdb reprocessed the reads with MiXCR, giving one entry per CDR3 protein. Of around 570,000 distinct CDR3 sequences in the sample, 35% to 50% were seen once. This clonotype was counted ten times or more. Its antigen is as yet unknown. Study-wide points: Ex vivo responses were dominated by HLA-C-restricted CMV-specific TCR beta clonotypes. There were carriers of CMV plus the relevant HLA, and cumulative public TCR beta family frequency identified them.

The sequence derives from a human donor in good health (CMV status not recorded). Some clones in this sample may be carry-over from other donors' samples. The material sequenced was cultured PBMCs, taken from culture after CMV antigen stimulation. The chain links TRBV7-2 to TRBJ2-3; 15 nucleotides agree with TRBD2. The CDR3: CASSLGTSGGRTDTQYF. DNA of the CDR3: TGTGCCAGCAGCCTCGGGACTAGCGGGGGGCGCACAGATACGCAGTATTTT.